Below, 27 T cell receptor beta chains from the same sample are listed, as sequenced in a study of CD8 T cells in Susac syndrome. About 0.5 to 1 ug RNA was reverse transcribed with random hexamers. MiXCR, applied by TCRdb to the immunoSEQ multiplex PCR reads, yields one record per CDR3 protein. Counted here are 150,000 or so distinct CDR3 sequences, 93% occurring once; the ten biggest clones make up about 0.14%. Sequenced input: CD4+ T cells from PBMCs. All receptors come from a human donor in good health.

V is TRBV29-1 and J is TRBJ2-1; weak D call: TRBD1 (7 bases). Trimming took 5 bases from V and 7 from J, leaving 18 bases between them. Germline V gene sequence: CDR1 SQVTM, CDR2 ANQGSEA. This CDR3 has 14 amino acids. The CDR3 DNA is TGCAGCGTTAGGAGACAGGGAGGACAGAATGAGCAGTTCTTC. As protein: CSVRRQGGQNEQFF.

The DNA for the CDR3 is TGTGCCAGCAGCCAGGGCCCGAACACCGGGGAGCTGTTTTTT. This sequence encodes CASSQGPNTGELFF. The rearrangement links TRBV5-6 to TRBJ2-2; possible D gene TRBD1, 5 bases. Germline V lookup: CDR1 SGHDT, CDR2 YYEEEE. Between the trimmed V and J ends, which lost 4 bases and 0 bases, there was a span of 7 bases. CDR3 length: 14 residues.

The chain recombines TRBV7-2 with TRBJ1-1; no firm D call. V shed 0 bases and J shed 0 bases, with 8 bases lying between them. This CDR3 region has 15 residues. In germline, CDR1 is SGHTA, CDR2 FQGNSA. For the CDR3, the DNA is TGTGCCAGCAGCTTAGCTGCGGGTCTGAACACTGAAGCTTTCTTT. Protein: CASSLAAGLNTEAFF.

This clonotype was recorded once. CDR3 coding DNA: TGTGCCAGCATTTACTATATCACAGATACGCAGTATTTT. This encodes CASIYYITDTQYF. The chain employs TRBV2 and TRBJ2-3; no definite D call. The germline V gene has CDR1 SNHLY and CDR2 FYNNEI. This CDR3 has 13 amino acids. V was cut by 7 bases and J by 2 bases, with 10 bases left in between.

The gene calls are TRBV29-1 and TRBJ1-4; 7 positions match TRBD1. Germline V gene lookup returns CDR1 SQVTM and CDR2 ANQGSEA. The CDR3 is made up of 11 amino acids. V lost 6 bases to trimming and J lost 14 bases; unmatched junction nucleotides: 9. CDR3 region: CSVRQGGPLFF. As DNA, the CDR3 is TGCAGCGTAAGACAGGGAGGGCCGCTGTTTTTT.

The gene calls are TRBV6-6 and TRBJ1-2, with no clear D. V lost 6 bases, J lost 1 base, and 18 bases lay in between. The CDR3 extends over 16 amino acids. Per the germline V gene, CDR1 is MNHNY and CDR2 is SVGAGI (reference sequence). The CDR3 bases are TGTGCCAGCAGCCCGGGCCCCCAATTCCGTAACTATGGCTACACCTTC. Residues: CASSPGPQFRNYGYTF.

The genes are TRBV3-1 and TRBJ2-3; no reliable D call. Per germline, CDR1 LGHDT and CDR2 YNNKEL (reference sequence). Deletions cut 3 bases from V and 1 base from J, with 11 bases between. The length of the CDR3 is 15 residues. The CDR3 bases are TGTGCCAGCAGCCAGTCGACCATCCGCACAGATACGCAGTATTTT. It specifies CASSQSTIRTDTQYF.

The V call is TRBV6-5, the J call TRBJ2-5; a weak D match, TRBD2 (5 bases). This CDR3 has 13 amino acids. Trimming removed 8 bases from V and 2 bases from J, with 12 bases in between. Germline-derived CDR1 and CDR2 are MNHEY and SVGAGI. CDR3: CASRRRLQETQYF. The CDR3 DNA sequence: TGTGCCAGCCGGCGGAGACTACAAGAGACCCAGTACTTC.

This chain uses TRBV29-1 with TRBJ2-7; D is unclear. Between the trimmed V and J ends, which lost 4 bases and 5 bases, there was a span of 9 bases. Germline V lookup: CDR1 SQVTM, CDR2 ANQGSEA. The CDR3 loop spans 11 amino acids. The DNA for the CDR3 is TGCAGCGTTGGGAATTTGGACGAGCAGTACTTC. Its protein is CSVGNLDEQYF.

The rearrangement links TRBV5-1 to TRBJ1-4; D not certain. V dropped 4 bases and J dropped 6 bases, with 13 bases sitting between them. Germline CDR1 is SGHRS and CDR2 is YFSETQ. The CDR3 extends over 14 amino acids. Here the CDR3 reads CASSPASTDEKLFF. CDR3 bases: TGCGCCAGCAGCCCGGCTTCCACAGATGAAAAACTGTTTTTT.

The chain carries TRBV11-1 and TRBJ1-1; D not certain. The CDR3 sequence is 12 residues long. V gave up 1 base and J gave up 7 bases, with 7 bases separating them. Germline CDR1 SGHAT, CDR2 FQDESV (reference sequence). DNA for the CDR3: TGTGCCAGCAGCTTAGTGGGGTTTGAAGCTTTCTTT. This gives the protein CASSLVGFEAFF.

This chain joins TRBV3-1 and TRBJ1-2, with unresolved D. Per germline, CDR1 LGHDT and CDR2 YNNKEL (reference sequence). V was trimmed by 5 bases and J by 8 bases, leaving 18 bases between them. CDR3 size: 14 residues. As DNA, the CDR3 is TGTGCCAGCAGCACACGGGAAGGGTTTGGAGGCTACACCTTC. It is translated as CASSTREGFGGYTF.

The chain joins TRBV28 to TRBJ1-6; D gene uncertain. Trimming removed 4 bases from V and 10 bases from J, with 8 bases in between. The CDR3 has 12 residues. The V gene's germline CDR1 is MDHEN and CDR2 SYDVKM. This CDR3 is CASSSGLSPLHF. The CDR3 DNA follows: TGTGCCAGCAGTTCTGGACTCTCACCCCTCCACTTT. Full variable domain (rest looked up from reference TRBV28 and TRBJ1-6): DVKVTQSSRYLVKRTGEKVFLECVQDMDHENMFWYRQDPGLGLRLIYFSYDVKMKEKGDIPEGYSVSREKKERFSLILESASTNQTSMYLCASSSGLSPLHFGNGTRLTVT.

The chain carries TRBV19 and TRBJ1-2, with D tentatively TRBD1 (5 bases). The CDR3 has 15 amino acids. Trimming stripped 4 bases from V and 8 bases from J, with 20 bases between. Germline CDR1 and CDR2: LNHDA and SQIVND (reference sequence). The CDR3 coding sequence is TGTGCCAGTAGTAGCGGGGCCTCGGGAGGCAGAGGCTACACCTTC. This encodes CASSSGASGGRGYTF.

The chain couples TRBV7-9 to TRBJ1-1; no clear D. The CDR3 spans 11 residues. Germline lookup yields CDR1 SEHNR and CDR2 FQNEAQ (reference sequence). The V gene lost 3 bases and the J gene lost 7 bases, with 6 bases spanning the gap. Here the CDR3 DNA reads TGTGCCAGCAGCTTGAAGAGTGAAGCTTTCTTT. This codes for CASSLKSEAFF. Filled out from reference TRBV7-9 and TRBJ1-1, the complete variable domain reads DTGVSQNPRHKITKRGQNVTFRCDPISEHNRLYWYRQTLGQGPEFLTYFQNEAQLEKSRLLSDRFSAERPKGSFSTLEIQRTEQGDSAMYLCASSLKSEAFFGQGTRLTVV.

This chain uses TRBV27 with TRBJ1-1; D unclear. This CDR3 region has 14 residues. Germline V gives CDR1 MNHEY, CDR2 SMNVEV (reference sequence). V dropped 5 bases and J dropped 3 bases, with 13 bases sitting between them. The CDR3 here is CASSLTGPDTEAFF. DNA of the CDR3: TGTGCCAGCAGTCTCACGGGCCCGGACACTGAAGCTTTCTTT.

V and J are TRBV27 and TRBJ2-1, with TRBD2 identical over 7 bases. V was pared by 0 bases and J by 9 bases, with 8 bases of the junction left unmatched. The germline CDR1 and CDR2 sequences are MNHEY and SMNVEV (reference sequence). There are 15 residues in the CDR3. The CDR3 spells CASSLSNGLGSEQFF. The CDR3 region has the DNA TGTGCCAGCAGTTTATCGAATGGACTAGGTAGTGAGCAGTTCTTC.

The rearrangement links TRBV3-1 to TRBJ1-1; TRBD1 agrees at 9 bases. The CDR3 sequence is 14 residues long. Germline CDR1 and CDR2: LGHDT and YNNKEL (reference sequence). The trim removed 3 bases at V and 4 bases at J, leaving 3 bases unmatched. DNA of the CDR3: TGTGCCAGCAGCCAGACAGGGGGGGCCACTGAAGCTTTCTTT. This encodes CASSQTGGATEAFF.

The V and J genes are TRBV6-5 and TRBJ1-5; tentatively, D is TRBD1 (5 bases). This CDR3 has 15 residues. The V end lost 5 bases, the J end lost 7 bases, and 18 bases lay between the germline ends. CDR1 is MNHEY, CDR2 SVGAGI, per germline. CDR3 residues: CASSSRTTGTQPQHF. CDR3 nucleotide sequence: TGTGCCAGCAGTAGTCGGACGACCGGGACCCAGCCCCAGCATTTT.

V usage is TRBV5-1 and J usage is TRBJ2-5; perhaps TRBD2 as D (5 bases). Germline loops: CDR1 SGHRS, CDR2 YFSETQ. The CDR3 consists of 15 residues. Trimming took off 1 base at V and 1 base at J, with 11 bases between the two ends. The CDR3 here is CASSLLGLLQETQYF. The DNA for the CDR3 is TGCGCCAGCAGCTTGCTCGGACTGCTCCAAGAGACCCAGTACTTC.

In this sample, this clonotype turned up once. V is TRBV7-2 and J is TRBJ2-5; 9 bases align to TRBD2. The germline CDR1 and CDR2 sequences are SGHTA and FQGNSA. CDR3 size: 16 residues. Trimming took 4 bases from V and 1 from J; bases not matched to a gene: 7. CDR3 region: CASSSRLAGPQETQYF. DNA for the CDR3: TGTGCCAGCAGCTCACGTCTAGCGGGGCCCCAAGAGACCCAGTACTTC. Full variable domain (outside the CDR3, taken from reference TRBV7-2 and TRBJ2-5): GAGVSQSPSNKVTEKGKDVELRCDPISGHTALYWYRQSLGQGLEFLIYFQGNSAPDKSGLPSDRFSAERTGGSVSTLTIQRTQQEDSAVYLCASSSRLAGPQETQYFGPGTRLLVL.

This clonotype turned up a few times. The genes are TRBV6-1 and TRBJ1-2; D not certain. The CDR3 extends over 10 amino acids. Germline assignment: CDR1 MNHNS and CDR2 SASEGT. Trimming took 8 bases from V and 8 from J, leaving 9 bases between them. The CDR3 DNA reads TGTGCCAGCTGGCAAGGCGGCTACACCTTC. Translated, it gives CASWQGGYTF.

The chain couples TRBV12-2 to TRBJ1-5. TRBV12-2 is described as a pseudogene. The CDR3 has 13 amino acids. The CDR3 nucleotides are TGTGCAAGTCGCTTTAAGGTCAATCAGCCCCAGCATTTT. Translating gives CASRFKVNQPQHF.

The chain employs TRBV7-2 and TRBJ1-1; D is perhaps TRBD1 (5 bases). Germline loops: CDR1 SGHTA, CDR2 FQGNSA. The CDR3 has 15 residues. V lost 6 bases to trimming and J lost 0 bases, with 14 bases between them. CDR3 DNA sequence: TGTGCCAGCAGTCTCTCCGGGGCCATGAACACTGAAGCTTTCTTT. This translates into CASSLSGAMNTEAFF.

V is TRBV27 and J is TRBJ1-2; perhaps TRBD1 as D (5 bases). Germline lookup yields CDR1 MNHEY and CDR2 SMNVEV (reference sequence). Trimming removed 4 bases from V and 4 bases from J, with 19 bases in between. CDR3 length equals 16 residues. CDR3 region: CASSSSGTDFVYGYTF. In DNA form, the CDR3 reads TGTGCCAGCAGTTCCTCCGGGACGGATTTTGTCTATGGCTACACCTTC.

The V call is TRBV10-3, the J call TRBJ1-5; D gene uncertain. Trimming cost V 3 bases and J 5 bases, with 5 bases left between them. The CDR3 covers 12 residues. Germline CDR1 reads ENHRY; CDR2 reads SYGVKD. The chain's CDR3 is CAISDRDQPQHF. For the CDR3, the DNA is TGTGCCATCAGTGACCGGGATCAGCCCCAGCATTTT.

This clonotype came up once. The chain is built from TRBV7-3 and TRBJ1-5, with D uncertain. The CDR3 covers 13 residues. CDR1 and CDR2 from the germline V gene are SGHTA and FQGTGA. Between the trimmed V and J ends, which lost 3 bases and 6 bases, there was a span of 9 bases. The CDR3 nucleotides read TGTGCCAGCAGCTTTGAGATGGGTCAGCCCCAGCATTTT. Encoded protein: CASSFEMGQPQHF.